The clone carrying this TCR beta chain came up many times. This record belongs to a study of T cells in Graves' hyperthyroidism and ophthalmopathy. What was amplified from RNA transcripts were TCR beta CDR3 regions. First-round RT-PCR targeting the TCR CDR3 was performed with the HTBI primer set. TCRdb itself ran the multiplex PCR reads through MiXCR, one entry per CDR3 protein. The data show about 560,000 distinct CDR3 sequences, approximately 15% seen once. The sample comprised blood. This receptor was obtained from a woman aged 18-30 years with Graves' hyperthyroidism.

The CDR3 loop is CSARDKGDYNEQFF. CDR3 DNA: TGCAGTGCTAGAGATAAGGGGGACTACAATGAGCAGTTCTTC. This sequence joins TRBV20-1 and TRBJ2-1, with D maybe TRBD1 (6 bases). The CDR3 is 14 amino acids. Germline V lookup: CDR1 DFQATT, CDR2 SNEGSKA (reference sequence). Between the trimmed V and J ends, which lost 0 bases and 3 bases, there was a span of 9 bases.